The 23 T cell receptor beta chains given below trace back to one sample, sequenced in a study of cytomegalovirus exposure and HLA in healthy donors. 13 Jbeta primers and 60 Vbeta primers were used for the PCR. This table comes from immunoSEQ multiplex PCR, and its TCRdb copy is limited to in-frame clones, with some not included. This table has some 120,000 clones, over 65% appearing once. The sequenced sample consisted of PBMCs. All receptors derive from a man aged 35-49 years in good health and CMV-seropositive.

This clone was found a few times. The CDR3 loop is CASSYLSGQAYNEQFF. The DNA for the CDR3 is TGTGCCAGCAGTTACTTATCCGGACAGGCCTACAATGAGCAGTTCTTC. The V and J genes are TRBV6-5 and TRBJ2-1; 7 nucleotides match TRBD1. The trim removed 1 base at V and 2 bases at J, leaving 5 bases unmatched. Germline values: CDR1 MNHEY, CDR2 SVGAGI. The CDR3 totals 16 residues.

This clone has more than one count but fewer than ten. The chain combines TRBV19 with TRBJ2-7, with TRBD2 as a possible D gene (5 bases). This CDR3 has 14 residues. V lost 4 bases and J lost 0, with 10 bases in between. Germline V gives CDR1 LNHDA, CDR2 SQIVND (reference sequence). This CDR3 is CASSKMAGSYEQYF. CDR3 DNA: TGTGCCAGTAGTAAAATGGCGGGCTCCTACGAGCAGTACTTC.

V and J are TRBV6-1 and TRBJ2-2; possible D gene TRBD1, 5 bases. CDR3 length: 14 residues. Germline CDR1 MNHNS, CDR2 SASEGT. V was trimmed by 2 bases and J by 3 bases, leaving 7 bases between them. This CDR3 reads CASSEQGYTGELFF. CDR3 nucleotide sequence: TGTGCCAGCAGTGAACAGGGTTACACCGGGGAGCTGTTTTTT.

Only a few counts were recorded for this clone. The rearrangement links TRBV4-1 to TRBJ1-1; 10 nucleotides align to TRBD1. The CDR3 has 15 residues. From germline, CDR1 is MGHRA and CDR2 YSYEKL. V shed 5 bases, J shed 3 bases, and the junction held 6 bases outside the gene matches. The CDR3 bases are TGCGCCAGCAGCGCGCGACAGGGGGCCGACACTGAAGCTTTCTTT. Protein: CASSARQGADTEAFF.

V usage is TRBV9 and J usage is TRBJ2-1; TRBD2 aligns across 16 bases. The ends lost 1 base at V and 9 bases at J; junction bases unmatched: 13. Germline values: CDR1 SGDLS, CDR2 YYNGEE. The CDR3 has 19 amino acids. The CDR3 region has the DNA TGTGCCAGCAGCGTATCCGGGGGCGGGGGACTAGCGGGAGGGAGTGAGCAGTTCTTC. Translation gives CASSVSGGGGLAGGSEQFF.

This rearrangement joins TRBV30 to TRBJ1-1, with D possibly matching TRBD1 (5 bases). This CDR3 region has 12 residues. Germline V CDR1 and CDR2: GTSNPN, SVGIG (reference sequence). V lost 5 bases and J lost 1, with 8 bases in between. For the CDR3, the DNA is TGTGCCTGGGGGGGGAGGAACACTGAAGCTTTCTTT. As protein: CAWGGRNTEAFF.

The chain employs TRBV18 and TRBJ1-2; D call uncertain. The germline gives CDR1 KGHSH, CDR2 LQKENI. Trimming removed 0 bases from V and 2 bases from J, with 4 bases in between. The CDR3 is made up of 13 amino acids. The CDR3 sequence is CASSPPGNYGYTF. Written as DNA, the CDR3 is TGTGCCAGCTCACCACCGGGCAACTATGGCTACACCTTC.

The gene calls are TRBV14 and TRBJ2-1; the match to TRBD2 covers 13 bases. V was clipped by 6 bases and J by 7 bases; unmatched bases: 6. Germline V gives CDR1 SGHDN, CDR2 FVKESK. The CDR3 consists of 15 residues. The CDR3 sequence: CASSTLAGGRNEQFF. In nucleotides, the CDR3 is TGTGCCAGCAGTACACTAGCGGGGGGGCGAAATGAGCAGTTCTTC.

This clone was counted between two and nine times. This chain's CDR3 is CASSLFGAGETEAFF. The CDR3 nucleotides read TGTGCCAGCAGCTTGTTTGGGGCAGGAGAAACTGAAGCTTTCTTT. V is TRBV5-6 and J is TRBJ1-1, with D perhaps TRBD1 (5 bases). V was shortened by 1 base and J by 5 bases, with 15 bases between the two germline ends. Germline-derived CDR1 and CDR2 are SGHDT and YYEEEE. The CDR3 has 15 residues.

This clone has more than one count but fewer than ten. The J gene is TRBJ1-5, the V gene TRBV2, with D hard to call. Per the germline V gene, CDR1 is SNHLY and CDR2 is FYNNEI. The CDR3 has 15 amino acids. V was cut by 2 bases and J by 2 bases, with 10 bases left in between. CDR3 in amino acids: CASSELVRGNQPQHF. The DNA of the CDR3 is TGTGCCAGCAGTGAATTAGTCCGGGGCAATCAGCCCCAGCATTTT. Variable domain in full (rest from reference TRBV2 and TRBJ1-5): EPEVTQTPSHQVTQMGQEVILRCVPISNHLYFYWYRQILGQKVEFLVSFYNNEISEKSEIFDDQFSVERPDGSNFTLKIRSTKLEDSAMYFCASSELVRGNQPQHFGDGTRLSIL.

V and J are TRBV9 and TRBJ2-2, with D perhaps matching TRBD2 (5 bases). Per the germline V gene, CDR1 is SGDLS and CDR2 is YYNGEE. The CDR3 runs to 13 residues. Trimming cost V 0 bases and J 5 bases, with 5 bases left between them. The CDR3 sequence is CASSVGGTGELFF. CDR3 nucleotide sequence: TGTGCCAGCAGCGTAGGAGGGACCGGGGAGCTGTTTTTT.

The chain combines TRBV5-1 with TRBJ1-5; TRBD1 might be the D (6 bases). Per germline, CDR1 SGHRS and CDR2 YFSETQ. V was pared by 0 bases and J by 7 bases, with 11 bases between. The CDR3 contains 14 residues. CDR3 nucleotides: TGCGCCAGCAGCTTGGATACAGGGATACAGCCCCAGCATTTT. Its protein is CASSLDTGIQPQHF. The entire variable domain, with the rest obtained from reference TRBV5-1 and TRBJ1-5, is as follows: KAGVTQTPRYLIKTRGQQVTLSCSPISGHRSVSWYQQTPGQGLQFLFEYFSETQRNKGNFPGRFSGRQFSNSRSEMNVSTLELGDSALYLCASSLDTGIQPQHFGDGTRLSIL.

V and J are TRBV7-2 and TRBJ1-1, with 10 bases identical to TRBD1. CDR1 and CDR2 (germline): SGHTA, FQGNSA. V shed 5 bases and J 1 base; nucleotides not matched to a gene: 4. The CDR3 runs 15 residues. CDR3 DNA sequence: TGTGCCAGCAGCAAGAGACAGGGGGCGAACACTGAAGCTTTCTTT. Protein sequence: CASSKRQGANTEAFF.

The rearrangement uses TRBV2 and TRBJ2-7, with 14 bases lining up with TRBD2. CDR3 length: 16 amino acids. Germline V gene data show CDR1 as SNHLY and CDR2 as FYNNEI. V trimming: 2 bases; J trimming: 5 bases; junction bases outside the gene matches: 5. In DNA form, the CDR3 reads TGTGCCAGCAGTGAAAGGACTAGCGGGAGGCCGCACGAGCAGTACTTC. It translates to CASSERTSGRPHEQYF. Full variable domain (remainder filled in from reference TRBV2 and TRBJ2-7): EPEVTQTPSHQVTQMGQEVILRCVPISNHLYFYWYRQILGQKVEFLVSFYNNEISEKSEIFDDQFSVERPDGSNFTLKIRSTKLEDSAMYFCASSERTSGRPHEQYFGPGTRLTVT.

The gene calls are TRBV19 and TRBJ1-1, with TRBD1 identical over 10 bases. The CDR3 consists of 12 residues. Germline-derived CDR1 and CDR2 are LNHDA and SQIVND (reference sequence). Trimming removed 4 bases from V and 12 bases from J; junction bases left unmatched: 5. CDR3 sequence (DNA): TGTGCCAGTAGTAGGGACAGGGGCTCTTCTTTCTTT. Translation: CASSRDRGSSFF.

The chain links TRBV7-9 to TRBJ2-1, with 16 positions matching TRBD2. The CDR3 is 16 residues long. Trimming cost V 11 bases and J 7 bases; bases outside gene matches: 11. Germline assignment: CDR1 SEHNR and CDR2 FQNEAQ (reference sequence). The CDR3 here is CAAGGTSGGVLNEQFF. Written as DNA, the CDR3 is TGTGCCGCAGGAGGGACTAGCGGGGGGGTTCTTAATGAGCAGTTCTTC.

V is TRBV7-9 and J is TRBJ1-1, with TRBD1 matching over 8 bases. J gave up 8 bases and V 5 bases, and 7 bases lay outside the gene matches. CDR1 is SEHNR and CDR2 is FQNEAQ in the germline V gene (reference sequence). The CDR3 is 13 amino acids. The CDR3 bases are TGTGCCAGCAGCGACAGACAGGGGATGGAAGCTTTCTTT. Translated: CASSDRQGMEAFF. Filled out from reference TRBV7-9 and TRBJ1-1, the complete variable domain reads DTGVSQNPRHKITKRGQNVTFRCDPISEHNRLYWYRQTLGQGPEFLTYFQNEAQLEKSRLLSDRFSAERPKGSFSTLEIQRTEQGDSAMYLCASSDRQGMEAFFGQGTRLTVV.

The V call is TRBV7-3, the J call TRBJ2-1; D is perhaps TRBD1 (5 bases). V shed 5 bases and J shed 1 base, with 12 bases lying between them. Germline-derived CDR1 and CDR2 are SGHTA and FQGTGA. The CDR3 loop spans 15 amino acids. The CDR3: CASSPFGQSYNEQFF. The DNA for the CDR3 is TGTGCCAGCAGCCCCTTCGGACAATCCTACAATGAGCAGTTCTTC.

The chain recombines TRBV4-1 with TRBJ2-1, with 9 bases fitting TRBD2. The trim removed 0 bases at V and 10 bases at J, leaving 16 bases unmatched. Germline V lookup: CDR1 MGHRA, CDR2 YSYEKL. This CDR3 is 18 amino acids long. This CDR3 reads CASSQDLFGGSGRGEQFF. The CDR3 DNA is TGCGCCAGCAGCCAAGATCTATTTGGAGGTAGCGGGAGAGGGGAGCAGTTCTTC.

V usage is TRBV5-1 and J usage is TRBJ2-7; 8 nucleotides line up with TRBD1. Germline V gene sequence: CDR1 SGHRS, CDR2 YFSETQ. The CDR3 spans 13 residues. V was pared by 3 bases and J by 7 bases, with 6 bases of the junction left unmatched. DNA for the CDR3: TGCGCCAGCAGCTCGGACAGGGTGGGGGAGCAGTACTTC. Protein product: CASSSDRVGEQYF.

This chain links TRBV5-8 with TRBJ1-2; D might be TRBD1 (6 bases). V lost 4 bases, J lost 8 bases, and 15 bases lay in between. The CDR3 extends over 13 amino acids. Germline loops: CDR1 SGHTS, CDR2 YDEGEE. The CDR3 sequence: CASSAGEGRGYTF. The CDR3 DNA reads as TGTGCCAGCAGCGCAGGGGAGGGGAGGGGCTACACCTTC.

The rearrangement uses TRBV5-1 and TRBJ1-2; weak D call: TRBD1 (6 bases). The CDR3 loop spans 15 amino acids. The germline V gene encodes CDR1 SGHRS and CDR2 YFSETQ. The ends were cut back, 4 bases at V and 6 bases at J, with 19 bases in the middle. In DNA, the CDR3 is TGCGCCAGCAGCCTCGACAGGCCGGGAACCGATGGCTACACCTTC. It specifies CASSLDRPGTDGYTF. The variable domain in full, completed from reference TRBV5-1 and TRBJ1-2, reads KAGVTQTPRYLIKTRGQQVTLSCSPISGHRSVSWYQQTPGQGLQFLFEYFSETQRNKGNFPGRFSGRQFSNSRSEMNVSTLELGDSALYLCASSLDRPGTDGYTFGSGTRLTVV.

V gene TRBV28 combines with J gene TRBJ2-1; 10 nucleotides line up with TRBD1. Germline lookup yields CDR1 MDHEN and CDR2 SYDVKM. J was trimmed by 6 bases and V by 6 bases; bases with no gene match: 8. The CDR3 has 15 amino acids. CDR3 DNA sequence: TGTGCCAGCAGCCCACCCGGGACAGGGGCCAATGAGCAGTTCTTC. It encodes CASSPPGTGANEQFF.